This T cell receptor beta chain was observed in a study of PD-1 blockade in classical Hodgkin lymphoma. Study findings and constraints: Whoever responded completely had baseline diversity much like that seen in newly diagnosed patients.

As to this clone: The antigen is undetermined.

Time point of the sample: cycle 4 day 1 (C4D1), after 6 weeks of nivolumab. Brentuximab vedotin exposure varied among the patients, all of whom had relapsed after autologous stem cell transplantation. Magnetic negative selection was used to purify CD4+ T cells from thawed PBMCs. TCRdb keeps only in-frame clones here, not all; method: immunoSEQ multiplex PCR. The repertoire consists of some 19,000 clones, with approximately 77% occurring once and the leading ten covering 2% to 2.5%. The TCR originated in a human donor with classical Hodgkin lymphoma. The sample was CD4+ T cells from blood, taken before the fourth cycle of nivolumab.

DNA for the CDR3: TGTGCCAGCAGTGAGCGAAGGGACTCCGGGGAGCTGTTTTTT. Amino acids: CASSERRDSGELFF. The V gene is TRBV6-1, the J gene TRBJ2-2, with D tentatively TRBD2 (6 bases). Germline V gene lookup returns CDR1 MNHNS and CDR2 SASEGT. There are 14 residues in the CDR3. V was pared by 3 bases and J by 6 bases, with 11 bases between.